This T cell receptor beta chain was retrieved from a study of blood T cell repertoires in COVID-19. Participants had their cohort set by participant-reported clinical history. From germline, CDR1 is SGHRS and CDR2 YFSETQ. V lost 2 bases, J lost 2 bases, and 6 bases stayed unmatched. The CDR3 runs 17 residues. The table came from immunoSEQ multiplex PCR; TCRdb's copy has only in-frame clones and leaves some out. Of 220,000 or so clones in the sample, roughly 83% were seen once. The source is a woman in her forties with acute COVID-19. The sample consisted of PBMCs or T cells enriched from blood (not recorded which). This chain joins TRBV5-1 and TRBJ2-3, with 12 bases fitting TRBD2. CDR3 region: CASSLGLAGGYTDTQYF. Here the CDR3 DNA reads TGCGCCAGCAGCTTAGGCCTAGCGGGGGGGTACACAGATACGCAGTATTTT.